The rows below give T cell receptor beta chains drawn from one sample of a study of shared clonotypes between healthy human individuals. The assay was immunoSEQ multiplex PCR, and TCRdb's table has in-frame clones only and misses some. The table has about 380,000 clones, about 96% seen once. Source material: memory CD8+ T cells sorted from blood. Receptor source: a man aged 30 to 45 in good health. Each CDR3 is given with its conserved first and last residue.

TRBV27	CASSSPGRGRTEAFF
TRBV5-1	CASSLAQGSYEQYF
TRBV29-1	CSVGGRLTGELFF
TRBV27	CASSLKDRYEQYF
TRBV7-9	CASSRGPGQGEDEQYF
TRBV4-2	CASSQEVLAGVSRYNEQFF
TRBV6-1	CASSEAMGQAAYGYTF
TRBV28	CASGTGGSNQPQHF
TRBV7-3	CASSLINDLAGVVETQYF
TRBV20-1	CSARDLGEAFF
TRBV9	CASSVTYLGTDTQYF
TRBV19	CASMQGAEDTQYF
TRBV30	CAWSVQQGAYEQYF
TRBV6-5	CASSYSASNEQFF
TRBV25-1	CASSEVSGSYNSPLHF
TRBV28	CASSLTFYGYTF
TRBV29-1	CSVDLGSTDTQYF
TRBV27	CASSPTGTFPEQYF
TRBV10-2	CASSEAGYEQYF
TRBV19	CASSLAGTETQYF
TRBV2	CASRKAGRDTIYF
TRBV7-9	CASSLIASGWDTQYF
TRBV2	CASSEGGGRGEQFF
TRBV7-9	CASSLIRSGGETQYF
TRBV5-4	CASSLGTPSTDTQYF
TRBV6-5	CASRQAGVTVF
TRBV5-3	CARSLDSGDANQPQHF
TRBV6-5	CASAIGGENQPQHF
TRBV28	CASSLPLGQSFMNTEAFF
TRBV9	CASSLGTSGRGTDTQYF
TRBV5-6	CASSLPPEISGIHEQFF
TRBV2	CASSDLRLDTQYF
TRBV7-8	CASSLAQRGSYNEQFF
TRBV30	CAWSVRGTRVNEQFF
TRBV7-7	CASSLAPGVPETQYF
TRBV19	CATSDSGSGSDTQYF